Listed here are 18 T cell receptor beta chains from one sample, sequenced in a study of Graves' ophthalmopathy and Graves' hyperthyroidism (dated by TCRdb to the late 2010s). The sample was run on an Illumina HiSeq 2000. For repertoire sequencing, the TCR beta CDR3 regions were amplified from RNA transcripts. HTBI primers and the Qiagen OneStep RT-PCR kit were used in a first-round RT-PCR, which was followed by a second-round multiplex PCR, size selection and purification. TCRdb reworked the public reads: Q25 trimming with fastp, MiXCR clone assembly, productive beta chains retained. A single entry per CDR3 protein holds the most common genes and DNA from its merged rows. The sample table records about 620,000 distinct CDR3 sequences; over 20% of these occur just once. Roughly 6.9% of the sample comes from the top ten. The sequencing sample was made of peripheral blood. The source is a young woman with stable Graves' hyperthyroidism. Some clones in this sample may be carry-over from other donors' samples. Donor details come from another sample of the same person, matched by shared clones.

This clonotype was seen repeatedly, ten times or more. The chain couples TRBV5-1 to TRBJ2-7; D is tentatively TRBD1 or TRBD2 (5 bases each). Trimming cost V 4 bases and J 6 bases, with 17 bases left between them. Germline V gives CDR1 SGHRS, CDR2 YFSETQ. The CDR3 covers 14 residues. This CDR3 is CASSLGATSGEQYF. The CDR3 DNA reads as TGCGCCAGCAGCCTCGGGGCGACATCGGGCGAGCAGTACTTC.

V gene TRBV27 combines with J gene TRBJ2-7, with D unclear. Germline V gives CDR1 MNHEY, CDR2 SMNVEV (reference sequence). The V end was cut by 2 bases, the J end by 6 bases, with 14 bases between. The CDR3 is 14 amino acids. The CDR3 sequence: CASSLGVSVGEQYF. The CDR3 DNA is TGTGCCAGCAGTTTAGGCGTTTCGGTGGGCGAGCAGTACTTC.

This chain joins TRBV20-1 and TRBJ1-5; TRBD1 matches at 9 bases. The CDR3 runs 12 residues. Germline-derived CDR1 and CDR2 are DFQATT and SNEGSKA (reference sequence). The CDR3 here is CSARDRVGPQHF. DNA for the CDR3: TGCAGCGCTCGGGACAGGGTGGGGCCCCAGCATTTT.

This clonotype has ten or more counts. J is TRBJ1-2 and V is TRBV11-1; 8 bases align to TRBD1. The J segment lost 5 bases and the V segment lost 6 bases, leaving 8 bases of the junction unmatched. This CDR3 region has 14 residues. The V gene's germline CDR1 is SGHAT and CDR2 FQDESV (reference sequence). The CDR3 protein is CASSPDRAFYGYTF. CDR3 bases: TGTGCCAGCAGTCCGGACAGGGCCTTTTATGGCTACACCTTC.

This clonotype was detected ten times or more. The V and J genes are TRBV15 and TRBJ2-7; D possibly corresponds to TRBD1 (6 bases). Germline V gene lookup returns CDR1 LNHNV and CDR2 YYDKDF (reference sequence). V lost 1 base to trimming and J lost 3 bases, with 13 bases between them. The CDR3 sequence is 15 residues long. CDR3 in amino acids: CATSRGAGTNYEQYF. The CDR3 region has the DNA TGTGCCACCAGCAGAGGGGCAGGGACAAACTACGAGCAGTACTTC.

This clonotype showed up many times. The chain couples TRBV6-1 to TRBJ1-1, with D possibly matching TRBD1 (5 bases). The length of the CDR3 is 13 residues. Trimming stripped 4 bases from V and 6 bases from J, with 12 bases between. Germline V gene data show CDR1 as MNHNS and CDR2 as SASEGT. The CDR3: CASSVPGMSEAFF. The CDR3 DNA sequence: TGTGCCAGCAGTGTCCCAGGGATGTCTGAAGCTTTCTTT.

This clonotype was counted many times. J is TRBJ1-3 and V is TRBV11-1, with D possibly being TRBD1 (5 bases). Germline V gene lookup returns CDR1 SGHAT and CDR2 FQDESV (reference sequence). The CDR3 totals 16 residues. Between the trimmed V and J ends, which lost 7 bases and 2 bases, there was a span of 18 bases. CDR3 in amino acids: CASKGTLSFAGNTIYF. The DNA of the CDR3 is TGTGCCAGCAAGGGGACGCTATCTTTTGCTGGAAACACCATATATTTT.

This sequence joins TRBV24-1 and TRBJ2-7; TRBD1 agrees at 10 bases. Germline CDR1 reads KGHDR; CDR2 reads SFDVKD. The CDR3 length is 16 residues. V dropped 3 bases and J dropped 5; count of bases not matched to a gene: 9. CDR3 sequence reads: CATSDNFGTGVNEQYF. The CDR3 nucleotides read TGTGCCACCAGTGATAACTTCGGGACAGGGGTTAACGAGCAGTACTTC.

This clonotype was counted many times. This CDR3 reads CASSSDRSPEQYF. The CDR3, as DNA: TGTGCCAGCAGCTCAGACAGGTCCCCCGAGCAGTACTTC. The V call is TRBV11-2, the J call TRBJ2-7; possibly TRBD1 for D (6 bases). The CDR3 is 13 amino acids. V was clipped by 4 bases and J by 6 bases, with 13 bases between them. Per the germline V gene, CDR1 is SGHAT and CDR2 is FQNNGV.

This clonotype has only a few counts. The rearrangement uses TRBV30 and TRBJ2-5, with a possible D match to TRBD1 (6 bases). The V gene's germline CDR1 is GTSNPN and CDR2 SVGIG (reference sequence). Trimming shortened V by 3 bases and J by 6 bases, and 14 bases separated the two germline ends. The CDR3 sequence is 13 residues long. The CDR3 loop is CAWRERDKKTQYF. For the CDR3, the DNA is TGTGCCTGGAGGGAGAGGGACAAGAAGACCCAGTACTTC.

At least ten counts were recorded for this clonotype. This chain joins TRBV7-6 and TRBJ2-4; D is perhaps TRBD1 or TRBD2 (6 bases each). Looked up from germline, CDR1 is SGHVS and CDR2 is FNYEAQ. Trimming shortened V by 5 bases and J by 0 bases, and 14 bases separated the two germline ends. The CDR3 loop spans 16 amino acids. The CDR3 nucleotides are TGTGCCAGCAGCCCGGGGGACACCCTAGCCAAAAACATTCAGTACTTC. This encodes CASSPGDTLAKNIQYF. The variable domain in full, with the rest retrieved from reference TRBV7-6 and TRBJ2-4, is GAGVSQSPRYKVTKRGQDVALRCDPISGHVSLYWYRQALGQGPEFLTYFNYEAQQDKSGLPNDRFSAERPEGSISTLTIQRTEQRDSAMYRCASSPGDTLAKNIQYFGAGTRLSVL.

This clonotype was seen repeatedly, ten times or more. V gene TRBV5-1 combines with J gene TRBJ1-2, with D unresolved. V was shortened by 4 bases and J by 4 bases, with 11 bases between the two germline ends. The germline V gene encodes CDR1 SGHRS and CDR2 YFSETQ. CDR3 length: 13 residues. The CDR3 region is CASSKDGGYGYTF. CDR3 coding DNA: TGCGCCAGCAGCAAGGACGGAGGCTATGGCTACACCTTC. The complete variable domain, with remaining parts taken from reference TRBV5-1 and TRBJ1-2, reads KAGVTQTPRYLIKTRGQQVTLSCSPISGHRSVSWYQQTPGQGLQFLFEYFSETQRNKGNFPGRFSGRQFSNSRSEMNVSTLELGDSALYLCASSKDGGYGYTFGSGTRLTVV.

The table lists this clonotype with many counts. This sequence joins TRBV27 and TRBJ1-1; a possible D gene is TRBD1 (6 bases). The V end was cut by 5 bases, the J end by 4 bases, with 20 bases between. The CDR3 loop spans 16 amino acids. Germline loops: CDR1 MNHEY, CDR2 SMNVEV (reference sequence). The CDR3, as DNA: TGTGCCAGCAGTCCCTTTGGGGGCGCGGTTAGCACTGAAGCTTTCTTT. Translating gives CASSPFGGAVSTEAFF.

J is TRBJ2-7 and V is TRBV3-1; 9 bases agree with TRBD2. J lost 5 bases, V lost 4 bases, and 9 bases had no gene match. The germline CDR1 and CDR2 sequences are LGHDT and YNNKEL (reference sequence). The CDR3 totals 15 residues. DNA of the CDR3: TGTGCCAGCAGCCTAGTCGTTAGCGGGAGTAACGAGCAGTACTTC. This codes for CASSLVVSGSNEQYF.

This clonotype came up many times. V and J are TRBV6-1 and TRBJ1-1; D uncertain. Trimming shortened V by 2 bases and J by 9 bases, and 13 bases separated the two germline ends. This CDR3 is built from 13 residues. Germline values: CDR1 MNHNS, CDR2 SASEGT. The CDR3 loop is CASSENPTSKAFF. The CDR3 DNA reads as TGTGCCAGCAGTGAAAACCCGACTTCTAAAGCTTTCTTT.

This clonotype was picked up many times. The chain combines TRBV7-2 with TRBJ1-5; weak D call: TRBD1 (6 bases). V lost 3 bases and J 11 bases, leaving 17 bases between the germline ends. This CDR3 region has 14 residues. Per germline, CDR1 SGHTA and CDR2 FQGNSA. CDR3 nucleotide sequence: TGTGCCAGCAGCTTGGCAGGGGCGAGAGAAGCCCAGCATTTT. The encoded protein is CASSLAGAREAQHF.

The V gene is TRBV15, the J gene TRBJ2-5, with D tentatively TRBD1 (5 bases). Germline V CDR1 and CDR2: LNHNV, YYDKDF (reference sequence). With 3 bases removed from V and 2 bases from J, the gap between germline ends came to 10 bases. The CDR3 is made up of 14 amino acids. CDR3 amino acids: CATSRGQGQETQYF. The CDR3 DNA reads as TGTGCCACCAGCAGGGGGCAGGGACAAGAGACCCAGTACTTC.

The table lists this clonotype with a few counts. A single base separates this from a much larger clone, so it may be a read error. The chain employs TRBV11-1 and TRBJ2-5; 7 nucleotides match TRBD1. The CDR3 has 12 residues. The germline CDR1 and CDR2 sequences are SGHAT and FQDESV (reference sequence). The CDR3 loop is CASRGQQETKYF. CDR3 DNA sequence: TGTGCCAGCAGGGGACAGCAAGAGACCAAGTACTTC.